This T cell receptor beta chain was retrieved from a study of human T cells and chemical hapten exposure. Overall study findings and caveats: The study found that DPC sensitization did not change TCRs above 1 in 1000 frequency.

TCRdb processed the RACE reads anew with MiXCR; each CDR3 protein has one entry. The table shows 80,000 to 100,000 distinct CDR3 sequences, with more than 9% occurring only once. The time point: patch test 2, 6 weeks after DPC sensitization. Treatment here: therapeutic diphenylcyclopropenone sensitization with weekly scalp DPC. Only a few counts were recorded for this clonotype. Its antigen is not identified. The junction departs from germline at one end; a sequencing error may be responsible. This receptor was taken from a woman aged 45-60 years with alopecia areata. Some clones in this sample may be carry-over from other donors' samples. The source was whole blood, collected in connection with sensitization to the hapten diphenylcyclopropenone (DPC).

CDR3 in DNA: TGTGCCAGCAGCATCGGAGAAAGCGGGGTTCCTTACTTC. This codes for CASSIGESGVPYF. This sequence joins TRBV7-9 and TRBJ2-1, with TRBD2 matching 7 bases. Per the germline V gene, CDR1 is SEHNR and CDR2 is FQNEAQ (reference sequence). This CDR3 comprises 13 residues.